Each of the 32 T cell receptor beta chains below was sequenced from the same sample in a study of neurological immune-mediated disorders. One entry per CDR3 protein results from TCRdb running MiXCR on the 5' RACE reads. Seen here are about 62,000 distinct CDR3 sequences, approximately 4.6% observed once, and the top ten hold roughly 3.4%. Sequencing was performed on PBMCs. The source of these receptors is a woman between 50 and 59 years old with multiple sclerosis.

DNA of the CDR3: TGCAGTGCTAGAGGACTAGCGGGGACAAGAGAGACCCAGTACTTC. It codes for CSARGLAGTRETQYF. The chain is built from TRBV20-1 and TRBJ2-5, with 11 bases lining up with TRBD2. CDR1 and CDR2 from the germline V gene are DFQATT and SNEGSKA (reference sequence). This CDR3 spans 15 amino acids. V was pared by 1 base and J by 4 bases, with 5 bases of the junction left unmatched.

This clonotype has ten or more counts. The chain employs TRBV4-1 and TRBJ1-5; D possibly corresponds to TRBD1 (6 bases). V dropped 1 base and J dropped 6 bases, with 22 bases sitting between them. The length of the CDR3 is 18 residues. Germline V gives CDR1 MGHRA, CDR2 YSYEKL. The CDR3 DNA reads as TGCGCCAGCAGCCAAGGCGGCAGGGGTTACCAAGGGGGTCAGCCCCAGCATTTT. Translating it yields CASSQGGRGYQGGQPQHF.

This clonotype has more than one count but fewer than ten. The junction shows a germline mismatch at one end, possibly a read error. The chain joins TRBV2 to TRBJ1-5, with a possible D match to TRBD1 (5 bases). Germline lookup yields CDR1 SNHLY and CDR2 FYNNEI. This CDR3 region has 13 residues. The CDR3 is CASRGQPNQPQNF. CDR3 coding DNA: TGTGCCAGCAGGGGGCAGCCCAATCAGCCCCAGAATTTT.

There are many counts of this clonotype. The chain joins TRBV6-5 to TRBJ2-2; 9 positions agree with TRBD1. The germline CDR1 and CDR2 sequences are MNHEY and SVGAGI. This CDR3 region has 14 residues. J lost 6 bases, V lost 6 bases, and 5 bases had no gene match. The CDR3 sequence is CASSGTGTAGELFF. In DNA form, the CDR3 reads TGTGCCAGCAGCGGGACAGGGACTGCCGGGGAGCTGTTTTTT.

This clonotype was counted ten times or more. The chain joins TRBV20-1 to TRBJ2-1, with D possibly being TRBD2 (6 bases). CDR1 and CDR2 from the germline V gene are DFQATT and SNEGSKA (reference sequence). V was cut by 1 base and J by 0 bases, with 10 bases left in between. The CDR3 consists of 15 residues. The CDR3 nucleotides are TGCAGTGCTAGAGCATTAGCGGACTCCTACAATGAGCAGTTCTTC. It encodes CSARALADSYNEQFF.

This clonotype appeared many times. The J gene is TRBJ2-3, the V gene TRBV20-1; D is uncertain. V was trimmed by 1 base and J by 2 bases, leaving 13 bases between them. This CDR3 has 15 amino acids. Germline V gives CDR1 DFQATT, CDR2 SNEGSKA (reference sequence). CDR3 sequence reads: CSARAVMDHTDTQYF. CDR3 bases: TGCAGTGCTAGAGCCGTGATGGACCACACAGATACGCAGTATTTT.

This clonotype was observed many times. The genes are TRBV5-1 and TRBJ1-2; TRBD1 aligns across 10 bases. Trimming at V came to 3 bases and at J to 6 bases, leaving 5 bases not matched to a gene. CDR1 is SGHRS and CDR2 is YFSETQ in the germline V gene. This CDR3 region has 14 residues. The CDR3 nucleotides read TGCGCCAGCAGCTCGACAGGGGGCGTCGATGGCTACACCTTC. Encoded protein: CASSSTGGVDGYTF.

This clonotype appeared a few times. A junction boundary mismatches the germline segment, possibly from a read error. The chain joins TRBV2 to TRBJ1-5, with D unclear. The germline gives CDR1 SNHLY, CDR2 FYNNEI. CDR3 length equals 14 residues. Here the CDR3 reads CASSEVFINQPQNF. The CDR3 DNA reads TGTGCCAGCAGTGAGGTGTTTATTAATCAGCCCCAGAATTTT.

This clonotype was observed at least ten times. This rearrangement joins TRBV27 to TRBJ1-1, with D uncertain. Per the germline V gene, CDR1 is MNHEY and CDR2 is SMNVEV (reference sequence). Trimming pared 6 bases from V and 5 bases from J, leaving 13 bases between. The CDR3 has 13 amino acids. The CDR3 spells CASSPGRGTEAFF. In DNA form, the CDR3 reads TGTGCCAGCAGCCCTGGGAGAGGTACTGAAGCTTTCTTT.

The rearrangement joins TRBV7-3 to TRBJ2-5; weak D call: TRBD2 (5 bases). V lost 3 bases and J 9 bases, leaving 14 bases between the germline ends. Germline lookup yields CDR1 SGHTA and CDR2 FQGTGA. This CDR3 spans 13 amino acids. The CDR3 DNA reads TGTGCCAGCAGCTTGAAGACTAACGGAGCCCAGTACTTC. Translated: CASSLKTNGAQYF.

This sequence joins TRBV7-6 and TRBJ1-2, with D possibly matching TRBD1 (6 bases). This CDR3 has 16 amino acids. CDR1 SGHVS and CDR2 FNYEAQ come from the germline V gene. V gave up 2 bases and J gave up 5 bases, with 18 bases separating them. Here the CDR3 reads CASSLYQDSERYGYTF. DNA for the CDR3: TGTGCCAGCAGCTTATATCAGGACAGCGAGAGATATGGCTACACCTTC.

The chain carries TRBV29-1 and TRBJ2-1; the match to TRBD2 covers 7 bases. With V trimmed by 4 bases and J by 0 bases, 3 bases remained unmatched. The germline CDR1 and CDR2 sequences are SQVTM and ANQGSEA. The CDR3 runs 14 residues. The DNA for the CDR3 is TGCAGCGTTGCGCGGGACTACTCCTACAATGAGCAGTTCTTC. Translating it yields CSVARDYSYNEQFF.

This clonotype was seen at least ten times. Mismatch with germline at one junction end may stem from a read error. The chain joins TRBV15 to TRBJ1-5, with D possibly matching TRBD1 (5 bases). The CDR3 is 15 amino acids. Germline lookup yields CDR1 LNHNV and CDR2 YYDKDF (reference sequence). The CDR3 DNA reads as TGTGCCACCAGCGGCAGCCCCAGGGCCAATCAGCCCCAGAATTTT. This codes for CATSGSPRANQPQNF.

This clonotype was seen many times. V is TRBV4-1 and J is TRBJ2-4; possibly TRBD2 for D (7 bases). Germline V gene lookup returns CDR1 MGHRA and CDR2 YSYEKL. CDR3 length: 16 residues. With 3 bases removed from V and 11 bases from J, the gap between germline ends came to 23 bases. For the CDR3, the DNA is TGCGCCAGCAGCCATGGGGGGGAGTTTAACAGGGTTCTTCAGTACTTC. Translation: CASSHGGEFNRVLQYF.

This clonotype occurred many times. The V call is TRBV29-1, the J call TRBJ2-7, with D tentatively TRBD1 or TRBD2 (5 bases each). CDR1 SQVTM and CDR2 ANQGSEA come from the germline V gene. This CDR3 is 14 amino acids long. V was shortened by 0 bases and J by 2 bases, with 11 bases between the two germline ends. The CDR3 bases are TGCAGCGTTGAAGATACAGGAGGAACCTACGAGCAGTACTTC. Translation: CSVEDTGGTYEQYF.

The DNA for the CDR3 is TGCGCCAGCAGCGGGACAGGGGGGTTGGGCACTGAAGCTTTCTTT. This encodes CASSGTGGLGTEAFF. The chain joins TRBV5-1 to TRBJ1-1, with TRBD1 identical over 11 bases. The CDR3 loop spans 15 amino acids. CDR1 SGHRS and CDR2 YFSETQ come from the germline V gene. The V gene end was trimmed by 4 bases and the J gene end by 4 bases; junction bases not matched to a gene: 6.

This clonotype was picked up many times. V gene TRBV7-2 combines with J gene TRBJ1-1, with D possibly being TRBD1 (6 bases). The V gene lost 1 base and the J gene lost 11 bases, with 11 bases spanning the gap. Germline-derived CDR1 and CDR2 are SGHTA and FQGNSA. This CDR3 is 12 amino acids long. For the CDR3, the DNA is TGTGCCAGCAGCTTAGATCGGGGGCCTGCTTTCTTT. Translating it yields CASSLDRGPAFF.

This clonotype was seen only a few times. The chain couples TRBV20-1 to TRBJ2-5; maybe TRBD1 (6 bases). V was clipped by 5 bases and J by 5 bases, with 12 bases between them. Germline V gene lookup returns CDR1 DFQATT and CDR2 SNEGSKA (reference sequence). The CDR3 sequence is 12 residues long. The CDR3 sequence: CSALQGKETQYF. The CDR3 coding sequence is TGCAGTGCTTTACAGGGAAAGGAGACCCAGTACTTC.

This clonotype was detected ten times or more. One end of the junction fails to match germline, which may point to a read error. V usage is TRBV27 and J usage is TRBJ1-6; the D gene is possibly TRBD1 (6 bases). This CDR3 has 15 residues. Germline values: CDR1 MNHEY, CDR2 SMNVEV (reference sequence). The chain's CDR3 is CASSLGVQGTSPLNF. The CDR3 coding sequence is TGTGCCAGCAGTTTAGGGGTACAGGGTACCTCACCCCTCAACTTT.

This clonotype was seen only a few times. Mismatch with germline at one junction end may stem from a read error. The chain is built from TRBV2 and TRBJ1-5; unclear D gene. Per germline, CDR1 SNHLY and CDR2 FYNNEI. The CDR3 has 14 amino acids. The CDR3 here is CASNLGRVNQPQNF. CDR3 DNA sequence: TGTGCCAGCAACCTAGGGAGAGTAAATCAGCCCCAGAATTTT.

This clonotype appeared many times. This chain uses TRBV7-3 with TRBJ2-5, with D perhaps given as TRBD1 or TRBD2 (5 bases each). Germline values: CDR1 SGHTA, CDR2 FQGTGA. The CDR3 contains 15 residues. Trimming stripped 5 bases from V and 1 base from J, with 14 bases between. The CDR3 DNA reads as TGTGCCAGCAGCCCCACCCCGGGGCTCCAAGAGACCCAGTACTTC. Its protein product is CASSPTPGLQETQYF.

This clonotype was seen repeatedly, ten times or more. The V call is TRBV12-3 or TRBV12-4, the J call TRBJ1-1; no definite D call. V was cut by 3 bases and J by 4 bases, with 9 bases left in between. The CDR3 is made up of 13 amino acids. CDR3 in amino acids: CASSFLRTTEAFF. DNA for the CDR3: TGTGCCAGCAGTTTTCTGCGGACCACTGAAGCTTTCTTT.

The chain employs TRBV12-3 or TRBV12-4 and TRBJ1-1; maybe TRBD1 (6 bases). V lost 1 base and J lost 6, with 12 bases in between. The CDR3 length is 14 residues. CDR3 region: CASSLEGQGSEAFF. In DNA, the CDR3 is TGTGCCAGCAGTTTAGAGGGACAAGGATCTGAAGCTTTCTTT.

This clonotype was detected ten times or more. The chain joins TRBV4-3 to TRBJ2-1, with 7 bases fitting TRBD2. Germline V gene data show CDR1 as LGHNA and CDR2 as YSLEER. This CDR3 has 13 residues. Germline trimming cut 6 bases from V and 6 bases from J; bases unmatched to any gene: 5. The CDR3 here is CASRMRGSNEQFF. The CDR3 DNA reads TGCGCCAGCAGAATGCGGGGGTCCAATGAGCAGTTCTTC.

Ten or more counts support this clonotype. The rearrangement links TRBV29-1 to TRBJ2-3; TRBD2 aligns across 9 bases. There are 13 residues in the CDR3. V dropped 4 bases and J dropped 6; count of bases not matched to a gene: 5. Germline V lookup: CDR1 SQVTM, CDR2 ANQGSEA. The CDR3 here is CSVVKRGADTQYF. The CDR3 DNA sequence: TGCAGCGTTGTAAAGCGGGGGGCTGATACGCAGTATTTT.

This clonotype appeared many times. The CDR3 nucleotides are TGTGCCAGCAGCGTAGATCTCGGGGGTAGCACAGATACGCAGTATTTT. It specifies CASSVDLGGSTDTQYF. The rearrangement uses TRBV9 and TRBJ2-3, with D maybe TRBD2 (6 bases). From germline, CDR1 is SGDLS and CDR2 YYNGEE. The CDR3 length is 16 residues. With 0 bases removed from V and 0 bases from J, the gap between germline ends came to 11 bases.

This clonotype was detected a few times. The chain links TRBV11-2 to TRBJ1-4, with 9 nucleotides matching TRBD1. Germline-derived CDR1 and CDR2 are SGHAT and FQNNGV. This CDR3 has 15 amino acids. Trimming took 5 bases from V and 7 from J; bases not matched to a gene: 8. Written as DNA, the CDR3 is TGTGCCAGCAGCCCAAGGACAGGGGCGTTTGAAAAACTGTTTTTT. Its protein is CASSPRTGAFEKLFF.

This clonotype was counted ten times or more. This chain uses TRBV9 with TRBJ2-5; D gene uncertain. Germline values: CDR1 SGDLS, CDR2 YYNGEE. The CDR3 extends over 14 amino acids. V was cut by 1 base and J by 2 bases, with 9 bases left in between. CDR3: CASSVIPSQETQYF. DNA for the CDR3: TGTGCCAGCAGCGTAATTCCCTCGCAAGAGACCCAGTACTTC.

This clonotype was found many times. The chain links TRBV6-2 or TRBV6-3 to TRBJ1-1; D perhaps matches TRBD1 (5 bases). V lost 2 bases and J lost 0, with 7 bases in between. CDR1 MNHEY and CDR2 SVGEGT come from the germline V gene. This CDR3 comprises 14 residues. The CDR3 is CASSYGGLNTEAFF. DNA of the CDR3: TGTGCCAGCAGTTACGGGGGATTGAACACTGAAGCTTTCTTT.

CDR3 loop: CASSLRQINQPQHF. The CDR3 nucleotides read TGTGCCAGCAGCTTAAGACAGATTAATCAGCCCCAGCATTTT. The chain joins TRBV6-2 or TRBV6-3 to TRBJ1-5, with D maybe TRBD1 (5 bases). Looked up from germline, CDR1 is MNHEY and CDR2 is SVGEGT. The CDR3 totals 14 residues. V lost 6 bases, J lost 4 bases, and 13 bases lay in between.

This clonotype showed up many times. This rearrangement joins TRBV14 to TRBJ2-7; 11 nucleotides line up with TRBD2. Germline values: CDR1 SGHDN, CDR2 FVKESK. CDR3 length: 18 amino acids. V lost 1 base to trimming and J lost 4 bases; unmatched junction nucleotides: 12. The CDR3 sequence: CASSQANLLLAGAYEQYF. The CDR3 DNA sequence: TGTGCCAGCAGCCAAGCGAACCTACTACTAGCGGGGGCTTACGAGCAGTACTTC.

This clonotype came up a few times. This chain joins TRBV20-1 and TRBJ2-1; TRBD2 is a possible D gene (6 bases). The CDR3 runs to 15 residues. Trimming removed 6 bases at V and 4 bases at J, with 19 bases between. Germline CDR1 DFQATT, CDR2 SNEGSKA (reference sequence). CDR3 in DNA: TGCAGTGCCCTTTTGCCTCGGCGGGGTTACAATGAGCAGTTCTTC. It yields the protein CSALLPRRGYNEQFF.